The 8 T cell receptor beta chains presented below share a single source sample, sequenced in a study of blood T cell repertoires in COVID-19. Profiling relied on immunoSEQ multiplex PCR, and the TCRdb table lists in-frame clones only, not all of them. Of some 50,000 clones detected, about 88% appear once; the ten largest clones hold roughly 8%. Sequencing used peripheral blood. These receptor sequences come from a woman aged 70 to 79 with active COVID-19.

The chain links TRBV2 to TRBJ1-4; tentative D call: TRBD1 (5 bases). V lost 6 bases, J lost 8 bases, and 19 bases lay in between. Germline CDR1 SNHLY, CDR2 FYNNEI. The CDR3 runs to 15 residues. The CDR3 sequence is CASSPGRTTQEKLFF. In DNA, the CDR3 is TGTGCCAGCAGCCCGGGTCGGACAACCCAAGAAAAACTGTTTTTT. The variable domain in full, with the rest retrieved from reference TRBV2 and TRBJ1-4, is EPEVTQTPSHQVTQMGQEVILRCVPISNHLYFYWYRQILGQKVEFLVSFYNNEISEKSEIFDDQFSVERPDGSNFTLKIRSTKLEDSAMYFCASSPGRTTQEKLFFGSGTQLSVL.

This chain links TRBV11-2 with TRBJ2-5; 7 bases fit TRBD2. V dropped 2 bases and J dropped 5; count of bases not matched to a gene: 11. This CDR3 spans 16 amino acids. Germline values: CDR1 SGHAT, CDR2 FQNNGV. The CDR3 region has the DNA TGTGCCAGCAGCTTAAAAGATCGAGCGGGATTGGAGACCCAGTACTTC. Its protein is CASSLKDRAGLETQYF.

This sequence joins TRBV11-3 and TRBJ2-2; tentative D call: TRBD2 (6 bases). V was shortened by 5 bases and J by 7 bases, with 14 bases between the two germline ends. The CDR3 sequence is 14 residues long. Germline V gene data show CDR1 as SGHNT and CDR2 as YENEEA. The CDR3 DNA reads as TGTGCCAGCAGCCCCCGGAGGGAGATCGGGGAGCTGTTTTTT. The encoded protein is CASSPRREIGELFF.

This clone came up once. The J gene is TRBJ1-2, the V gene TRBV27; possibly TRBD1 for D (6 bases). V lost 7 bases and J lost 8, with 20 bases in between. Germline CDR1 MNHEY, CDR2 SMNVEV (reference sequence). CDR3 length: 14 residues. The CDR3 bases are TGTGCCAGCACCCCGCGAAGGGGGTCGAGCGGCTACACCTTC. It codes for CASTPRRGSSGYTF.

This clone occurred a few times. The chain recombines TRBV3-1 (or the pseudogene TRBV3-2) with TRBJ2-1; tentative D call: TRBD2 (5 bases). The V and J ends lost 1 base and 7 bases respectively, with 5 bases between them. The CDR3 sequence is 12 residues long. The germline V gene has CDR1 LGHDT and CDR2 YNNKEL (reference sequence). The CDR3 sequence: CASSQGRNEQFF. The DNA of the CDR3 is TGTGCCAGCAGCCAAGGGAGGAATGAGCAGTTCTTC.

The chain uses TRBV28 and TRBJ1-5, with TRBD1 identical over 11 bases. Germline V gene data show CDR1 as MDHEN and CDR2 as SYDVKM. CDR3 length: 15 amino acids. The J segment lost 4 bases and the V segment lost 4 bases, leaving 3 bases of the junction unmatched. CDR3 nucleotides: TGTGCCAGCAGTTGGGACAGGGGGTTTAATCAGCCCCAGCATTTT. Protein product: CASSWDRGFNQPQHF. Complete variable domain (other parts from reference TRBV28 and TRBJ1-5): DVKVTQSSRYLVKRTGEKVFLECVQDMDHENMFWYRQDPGLGLRLIYFSYDVKMKEKGDIPEGYSVSREKKERFSLILESASTNQTSMYLCASSWDRGFNQPQHFGDGTRLSIL.

The V gene is TRBV5-1, the J gene TRBJ2-5; TRBD2 matches 11 bases. V lost 6 bases and J lost 5; bases outside the gene matches: 12. CDR3 size: 16 residues. CDR1 is SGHRS and CDR2 is YFSETQ in the germline V gene. CDR3 residues: CASTHDSGRAVETQYF. CDR3 in DNA: TGCGCCAGCACCCATGATAGCGGGAGGGCCGTCGAGACCCAGTACTTC.

The chain recombines TRBV5-1 with TRBJ1-4; weak D call: TRBD1 (6 bases). Deletions cut 3 bases from V and 3 bases from J, with 12 bases between. Germline assignment: CDR1 SGHRS and CDR2 YFSETQ. The CDR3 extends over 15 amino acids. CDR3 sequence (DNA): TGCGCCAGCAGCTACGGACAGATCGCTAATGAAAAACTGTTTTTT. Protein product: CASSYGQIANEKLFF.